This entry lists 27 T cell receptor beta chains sequenced from one sample in a study of blood T cell repertoires in COVID-19. Generated by immunoSEQ multiplex PCR, the TCRdb table keeps only in-frame clones and is missing some. In the table there are about 150,000 clones, around four fifths of which are singletons. Sequencing was done on a sample of peripheral blood. Receptor source: a woman of 80 years or more with acute or convalescent COVID-19.

The chain employs TRBV6-2 or TRBV6-3 and TRBJ1-1; 8 nucleotides align to TRBD1. The CDR3 runs 15 residues. Per germline, CDR1 MNHEY and CDR2 SVGEGT. V was clipped by 5 bases and J by 6 bases; unmatched bases: 11. Here the CDR3 DNA reads TGTGCCAGCAGTCCCCTGGACAGGGTAGGGGCTGAAGCTTTCTTT. This sequence encodes CASSPLDRVGAEAFF.

V gene TRBV5-4 combines with J gene TRBJ2-7; the D gene is possibly TRBD1 (5 bases). Trimming took 3 bases from V and 2 from J, leaving 18 bases between them. This CDR3 is built from 16 residues. Germline lookup yields CDR1 SGHNT and CDR2 YYREEE (reference sequence). The CDR3: CASSSSGLGSPYEQYF. CDR3 nucleotide sequence: TGTGCCAGCAGCTCCTCAGGGTTAGGGTCCCCCTACGAGCAGTACTTC.

V and J are TRBV19 and TRBJ2-1, with TRBD2 matching over 8 bases. After removal of 3 bases from V and 7 bases from J, the junction contained 2 bases not matched to a gene. The CDR3 contains 13 residues. CDR1 is LNHDA and CDR2 is SQIVND in the germline V gene (reference sequence). The CDR3 reads CASSMPSGNEQFF. CDR3 coding DNA: TGTGCCAGTAGTATGCCTAGCGGGAATGAGCAGTTCTTC.

V usage is TRBV24-1 and J usage is TRBJ2-7; D may be TRBD2 (6 bases). Trimming shortened V by 5 bases and J by 4 bases, and 14 bases separated the two germline ends. Germline lookup yields CDR1 KGHDR and CDR2 SFDVKD. The CDR3 sequence is 14 residues long. The CDR3 loop is CATSVGGNGYEQYF. The CDR3 DNA reads TGTGCCACCAGTGTTGGGGGGAACGGGTACGAGCAGTACTTC.

This clone was seen more than once but under ten times. The chain links TRBV4-3 to TRBJ2-2, with D possibly TRBD1 on 5 matching bases. Trimming took off 2 bases at V and 7 bases at J, with 17 bases between the two ends. Germline lookup yields CDR1 LGHNA and CDR2 YSLEER. The CDR3 runs 16 residues. In DNA form, the CDR3 reads TGCGCCAGCAGCCAATCCCCGGCAGGGAATTTCGGGGAGCTGTTTTTT. Its translation: CASSQSPAGNFGELFF.

This clone was counted once. The chain employs TRBV6-6 and TRBJ1-2; the D is unclear. The CDR3 loop spans 13 amino acids. V was pared by 7 bases and J by 5 bases, with 14 bases between. From germline, CDR1 is MNHNY and CDR2 SVGAGI (reference sequence). For the CDR3, the DNA is TGTGCCAGCACCCCTGCCCCGGGGTATGGCTACACCTTC. Residues: CASTPAPGYGYTF.

This chain uses TRBV7-2 with TRBJ1-4, with unresolved D. Trimming shortened V by 5 bases and J by 0 bases, and 13 bases separated the two germline ends. Germline values: CDR1 SGHTA, CDR2 FQGNSA. This CDR3 spans 16 amino acids. The CDR3 is CASSRNGRATNEKLFF. CDR3 coding DNA: TGTGCCAGCAGCCGTAATGGTCGGGCAACTAATGAAAAACTGTTTTTT. The complete variable domain, with remaining parts taken from reference TRBV7-2 and TRBJ1-4, reads GAGVSQSPSNKVTEKGKDVELRCDPISGHTALYWYRQSLGQGLEFLIYFQGNSAPDKSGLPSDRFSAERTGGSVSTLTIQRTQQEDSAVYLCASSRNGRATNEKLFFGSGTQLSVL.

The chain recombines TRBV2 with TRBJ2-2; 9 bases are a match to TRBD2. This CDR3 is 16 amino acids long. The V gene end was trimmed by 4 bases and the J gene end by 5 bases; junction bases not matched to a gene: 8. Germline CDR1 and CDR2: SNHLY and FYNNEI. The CDR3 nucleotides read TGTGCCAGCAGTGTTGTCGTTGCGGGGGGGACCGGGGAGCTGTTTTTT. This translates into CASSVVVAGGTGELFF.

This clone appeared a single time. This chain uses TRBV6-5 with TRBJ1-3; a weak D match, TRBD1 (5 bases). V lost 6 bases to trimming and J lost 0 bases, with 9 bases between them. This CDR3 is built from 14 residues. Per germline, CDR1 MNHEY and CDR2 SVGAGI. The CDR3 bases are TGTGCCAGCAGAGACAGTACCTCTGGAAACACCATATATTTT. Amino acids: CASRDSTSGNTIYF.

V is TRBV11-3 and J is TRBJ2-5; 9 nucleotides match TRBD2. The germline V gene encodes CDR1 SGHNT and CDR2 YENEEA. This CDR3 comprises 16 residues. Losses at the gene ends were 5 bases for V and 5 bases for J; bases not matched to a gene: 12. CDR3 protein: CASSPGLAGVGETQYF. The CDR3 DNA is TGTGCCAGCAGCCCCGGTTTAGCGGGGGTTGGGGAGACCCAGTACTTC.

The chain carries TRBV27 and TRBJ2-7; 8 bases fit TRBD2. This CDR3 is built from 14 residues. The germline CDR1 and CDR2 sequences are MNHEY and SMNVEV (reference sequence). Trimming removed 2 bases from V and 7 bases from J; junction bases left unmatched: 7. As DNA, the CDR3 is TGTGCCAGCAGTTTAGAAGCGGGAGCGGGGGAGCAGTACTTC. Protein sequence: CASSLEAGAGEQYF.

The chain couples TRBV5-6 to TRBJ1-2; weak D call: TRBD1 (6 bases). The CDR3 runs 14 residues. Germline CDR1 SGHDT, CDR2 YYEEEE. Trimming removed 4 bases from V and 5 bases from J, with 15 bases in between. CDR3 coding DNA: TGTGCCAGCAGCGCACAGGGTTCTAGTTATGGCTACACCTTC. This sequence encodes CASSAQGSSYGYTF.

The V call is TRBV19, the J call TRBJ2-2, with 7 bases fitting TRBD2. The CDR3 length is 14 residues. Germline assignment: CDR1 LNHDA and CDR2 SQIVND (reference sequence). Losses at the gene ends were 6 bases for V and 6 bases for J; bases not matched to a gene: 7. This chain's CDR3 is CASRGGSWAGELFF. The CDR3, as DNA: TGTGCCAGTAGGGGAGGGTCATGGGCCGGGGAGCTGTTTTTT.

The rearrangement links TRBV28 to TRBJ1-5, with D tentatively TRBD1 (5 bases). The CDR3 has 17 amino acids. V was pared by 5 bases and J by 0 bases, with 17 bases between. The V gene's germline CDR1 is MDHEN and CDR2 SYDVKM. The CDR3 DNA is TGTGCCAGCAGTCACGGACGGAGCAGGGCTAGCAATCAGCCCCAGCATTTT. Protein sequence: CASSHGRSRASNQPQHF.

On this clone: In the same sample, other DNA sequences code for this CDR3. CDR3 nucleotide sequence: TGTGCCAGCAGTGAGACTGGGCTAGCGGGGGGGAACACAGATACGCAGTATTTT. Its translation is CASSETGLAGGNTDTQYF. The V call is TRBV6-1, the J call TRBJ2-3, with 12 bases identical to TRBD2. V trimming: 3 bases; J trimming: 2 bases; junction bases outside the gene matches: 9. Germline loops: CDR1 MNHNS, CDR2 SASEGT. The CDR3 is 18 amino acids.

V is TRBV19 and J is TRBJ2-2; 7 bases are a match to TRBD1. This CDR3 is built from 14 residues. Unmatched junction bases numbered 5, after V lost 6 bases and J lost 4 bases. Germline V gives CDR1 LNHDA, CDR2 SQIVND (reference sequence). The CDR3 reads CASRGTVGTGELFF. DNA of the CDR3: TGTGCCAGTAGGGGGACAGTAGGCACCGGGGAGCTGTTTTTT.

This chain joins TRBV30 and TRBJ1-6, with 8 bases that match TRBD1. The germline V gene has CDR1 GTSNPN and CDR2 SVGIG (reference sequence). V lost 1 base, J lost 7 bases, and 6 bases stayed unmatched. This CDR3 spans 15 amino acids. The CDR3 loop is CAWSDGQGGNSPLHF. CDR3 coding DNA: TGTGCCTGGAGTGACGGACAGGGTGGGAATTCACCCCTCCACTTT.

This chain joins TRBV3-1 (or the pseudogene TRBV3-2) and TRBJ2-5; D is ambiguous. Germline CDR1 is LGHDT and CDR2 is YNNKEL (reference sequence). The CDR3 runs to 12 residues. Trimming took 4 bases from V and 5 from J, leaving 8 bases between them. In nucleotides, the CDR3 is TGTGCCAGCAGCCCGGTCGGGGAGACCCAGTACTTC. Protein: CASSPVGETQYF.

This clone was detected only a few times. The gene calls are TRBV28 and TRBJ2-7, with D possibly TRBD1 on 5 matching bases. The CDR3 covers 18 residues. Germline CDR1 MDHEN, CDR2 SYDVKM. Between the trimmed V and J ends, which lost 4 bases and 0 bases, there was a span of 22 bases. The CDR3: CASSSLGQAGSASYEQYF. Written as DNA, the CDR3 is TGTGCCAGCAGTTCCTTGGGGCAGGCAGGGTCAGCCTCCTACGAGCAGTACTTC.

The chain carries TRBV19 and TRBJ1-2, with a weak D call TRBD1 (5 bases). Deletions cut 7 bases from V and 5 bases from J, with 14 bases between. The CDR3 runs to 13 residues. Germline V gives CDR1 LNHDA, CDR2 SQIVND (reference sequence). CDR3 region: CASNRGGEYGYTF. The CDR3 bases are TGTGCCAGTAACCGGGGAGGGGAGTATGGCTACACCTTC.

The chain couples TRBV7-9 to TRBJ2-7, with TRBD1 matching over 9 bases. The CDR3 is made up of 15 amino acids. In germline, CDR1 is SEHNR, CDR2 FQNEAQ (reference sequence). The V gene end was trimmed by 4 bases and the J gene end by 6 bases; junction bases not matched to a gene: 10. The CDR3 sequence is CASSSRDRVYGEQYF. The CDR3 nucleotides read TGTGCCAGCAGCTCCCGGGACAGGGTATACGGCGAGCAGTACTTC.

V gene TRBV6-5 combines with J gene TRBJ1-1; D gene unclear. Germline V gene sequence: CDR1 MNHEY, CDR2 SVGAGI. V was clipped by 6 bases and J by 3 bases, with 8 bases between them. The CDR3 has 12 residues. The CDR3 is CASRRSDTEAFF. The CDR3 DNA follows: TGTGCCAGCAGGCGTTCGGACACTGAAGCTTTCTTT.

The rearrangement links TRBV9 to TRBJ1-6; 7 bases agree with TRBD1. J lost 2 bases, V lost 0 bases, and 5 bases had no gene match. This CDR3 has 17 amino acids. Germline V lookup: CDR1 SGDLS, CDR2 YYNGEE. CDR3 nucleotide sequence: TGTGCCAGCAGCGTAGATGCCAGGGGGACCTATAATTCACCCCTCCACTTT. It specifies CASSVDARGTYNSPLHF.

The chain has TRBV6-6 and TRBJ1-2; D call uncertain. The CDR3 length is 15 residues. Germline loops: CDR1 MNHNY, CDR2 SVGAGI (reference sequence). V lost 2 bases and J 4 bases, leaving 14 bases between the germline ends. CDR3 DNA: TGTGCCAGCAGTTACACCGGCCGGGGTACCTATGGCTACACCTTC. It yields the protein CASSYTGRGTYGYTF.

CDR3 bases: TGCGCCAGCAGCTTGGGGACAGGGCGGGATTCACCCCTCCACTTT. Protein product: CASSLGTGRDSPLHF. The chain couples TRBV5-1 to TRBJ1-6; TRBD1 agrees at 8 bases. The ends lost 0 bases at V and 8 bases at J; junction bases unmatched: 4. The CDR3 totals 15 residues. Per germline, CDR1 SGHRS and CDR2 YFSETQ.

The genes are TRBV7-2 and TRBJ2-7; TRBD2 matches at 8 bases. From germline, CDR1 is SGHTA and CDR2 FQGNSA. Trimming took 4 bases from V and 0 from J; bases not matched to a gene: 8. This CDR3 comprises 16 residues. The CDR3 loop reads CASSSNLAGHSYEQYF. In DNA form, the CDR3 reads TGTGCCAGCAGCTCGAACCTAGCGGGCCACTCCTACGAGCAGTACTTC.

The rearrangement links TRBV2 to TRBJ2-1, with 11 bases aligning to TRBD2. This CDR3 contains 15 residues. In germline, CDR1 is SNHLY, CDR2 FYNNEI. Losses at the gene ends were 8 bases for V and 5 bases for J; bases not matched to a gene: 8. CDR3 protein: CASRPGTSGNNEQFF. CDR3 in DNA: TGTGCCAGCCGGCCCGGGACTAGCGGTAACAATGAGCAGTTCTTC.